The 15 T cell receptor beta chains below all came from one sample that was sequenced in a study of blood T cell repertoires in COVID-19. Clones were read by immunoSEQ multiplex PCR, and TCRdb kept only the in-frame ones, dropping some. The sample includes about 410,000 clones, about nine tenths of them seen just once. Specimen: PBMCs or T cells enriched from blood (not recorded which). Source of these receptors: a woman between 25 and 40 years old who had recovered from COVID-19.

This clone was counted a single time. The chain uses TRBV12-3 or TRBV12-4 and TRBJ2-7, with unresolved D. The ends were cut back, 4 bases at V and 1 base at J, with 8 bases in the middle. The CDR3 contains 13 residues. The CDR3 protein is CASSCGLSYEQYF. CDR3 sequence (DNA): TGTGCCAGCAGTTGTGGGCTATCCTACGAGCAGTACTTC.

This clone was recorded a few times. The gene calls are TRBV28 and TRBJ1-2, with a tentative D call TRBD1 (6 bases). Germline V lookup: CDR1 MDHEN, CDR2 SYDVKM. V gave up 5 bases and J gave up 2 bases, with 15 bases separating them. The CDR3 consists of 15 residues. The CDR3 coding sequence is TGTGCCAGCAGTACCAGGGGCGGCAGGAACTATGGCTACACCTTC. Translating it yields CASSTRGGRNYGYTF.

The chain links TRBV6-5 to TRBJ1-4; TRBD1 matches at 7 bases. This CDR3 has 15 residues. Germline CDR1 and CDR2: MNHEY and SVGAGI. V lost 9 bases and J lost 6; bases outside the gene matches: 13. CDR3 DNA: TGTGCCAGTATACAGGGGCAGAGCTTTTATGAAAAACTGTTTTTT. Protein: CASIQGQSFYEKLFF.

This chain connects TRBV28 to TRBJ2-3, with D tentatively TRBD1 (6 bases). The CDR3 spans 15 residues. Germline CDR1 and CDR2: MDHEN and SYDVKM. The ends were cut back, 6 bases at V and 2 bases at J, with 15 bases in the middle. The CDR3 nucleotides are TGTGCCAGCAGAGGCGACAGGCAAAACACAGATACGCAGTATTTT. Its translation is CASRGDRQNTDTQYF.

This chain uses TRBV28 with TRBJ2-2, with 10 nucleotides matching TRBD2. Germline trimming cut 6 bases from V and 4 bases from J; bases unmatched to any gene: 11. The CDR3 is 17 amino acids. Germline loops: CDR1 MDHEN, CDR2 SYDVKM. The CDR3 is CASRHPSGRGITGELFF. The CDR3 bases are TGTGCCAGCAGGCACCCCAGCGGGAGGGGTATCACCGGGGAGCTGTTTTTT. Filled out from reference TRBV28 and TRBJ2-2, the complete variable domain reads DVKVTQSSRYLVKRTGEKVFLECVQDMDHENMFWYRQDPGLGLRLIYFSYDVKMKEKGDIPEGYSVSREKKERFSLILESASTNQTSMYLCASRHPSGRGITGELFFGEGSRLTVL.

DNA of the CDR3: TGTGCCAGCGCAACAGCTAACTATGGCTACACCTTC. Translation: CASATANYGYTF. The gene calls are TRBV28 and TRBJ1-2; D unclear. Per germline, CDR1 MDHEN and CDR2 SYDVKM. The CDR3 spans 12 residues. Trimming pared 8 bases from V and 0 bases from J, leaving 7 bases between.

The chain recombines TRBV11-1 with TRBJ1-1; 8 nucleotides agree with TRBD1. This CDR3 comprises 13 residues. CDR1 and CDR2 (germline): SGHAT, FQDESV (reference sequence). V shed 5 bases, J shed 4 bases, and the junction held 3 bases outside the gene matches. CDR3 in amino acids: CASSVGQGTEAFF. In nucleotides, the CDR3 is TGTGCCAGCAGCGTCGGACAGGGCACTGAAGCTTTCTTT. Together with reference TRBV11-1 and TRBJ1-1, the CDR3 gives the full variable domain: EAEVAQSPRYKITEKSQAVAFWCDPISGHATLYWYRQILGQGPELLVQFQDESVVDDSQLPKDRFSAERLKGVDSTLKIQPAELGDSAMYLCASSVGQGTEAFFGQGTRLTVV.

Written as DNA, the CDR3 is TGTGCCAGCAGCCCATATCGGGGTCCCGTTGCCTACACCTTC. This sequence encodes CASSPYRGPVAYTF. The V and J genes are TRBV9 and TRBJ1-2, with unresolved D. Trimming pared 4 bases from V and 10 bases from J, leaving 20 bases between. CDR1 is SGDLS and CDR2 is YYNGEE in the germline V gene. This CDR3 region has 14 residues.

The V call is TRBV4-1, the J call TRBJ2-7, with TRBD1 matching 8 bases. CDR3 length: 13 amino acids. The V segment lost 3 bases and the J segment 12 bases; nucleotides outside the gene matches: 10. Germline V gene data show CDR1 as MGHRA and CDR2 as YSYEKL. The CDR3 DNA follows: TGCGCCAGCAGCCAGCAAACAGGGGGAGTACGGTACTTC. It translates to CASSQQTGGVRYF.

The chain recombines TRBV30 with TRBJ1-3, with D tentatively TRBD1 (6 bases). The CDR3 covers 16 residues. Germline V lookup: CDR1 GTSNPN, CDR2 SVGIG (reference sequence). The CDR3 protein is CALTRYREGSGNTIYF. CDR3 nucleotide sequence: TGTGCATTGACCCGTTACAGGGAGGGCTCTGGAAACACCATATATTTT.

This rearrangement joins TRBV7-3 to TRBJ2-5, with a possible D match to TRBD2 (6 bases). CDR3 size: 16 residues. Trimming took 0 bases from V and 5 from J, leaving 16 bases between them. Germline V gene data show CDR1 as SGHTA and CDR2 as FQGTGA. The CDR3 bases are TGTGCCAGCAGCTTAACGGCGGGGCTCGTTGGGGAGACCCAGTACTTC. Amino acids: CASSLTAGLVGETQYF.

This chain joins TRBV4-1 and TRBJ2-7; 12 bases agree with TRBD2. V shed 2 bases, J shed 5 bases, and the junction held 10 bases outside the gene matches. Per germline, CDR1 MGHRA and CDR2 YSYEKL. The CDR3 is 17 residues long. CDR3 nucleotides: TGCGCCAGCAGCCAATTGGTAGGACTAGCGGGAATCGACGAGCAGTACTTC. This sequence encodes CASSQLVGLAGIDEQYF.

The table lists this clone with a count of one. The chain combines TRBV28 with TRBJ2-7; maybe TRBD1 (5 bases). The CDR3 is made up of 16 amino acids. V lost 5 bases, J lost 3 bases, and 20 bases lay in between. Germline CDR1 and CDR2: MDHEN and SYDVKM. As DNA, the CDR3 is TGTGCCAGCAGTCCATCAGGGCCGAAGGGGATCTACGAGCAGTACTTC. Its protein is CASSPSGPKGIYEQYF.

V is TRBV3-1 (or the pseudogene TRBV3-2) and J is TRBJ2-3; 10 bases align to TRBD2. Germline loops: CDR1 LGHDT, CDR2 YNNKEL (reference sequence). Trimming at V came to 7 bases and at J to 1 base, leaving 5 bases not matched to a gene. The CDR3 loop spans 15 amino acids. The CDR3 sequence: CASNPSGSGTDTQYF. The DNA of the CDR3 is TGTGCCAGCAATCCTAGCGGGAGTGGCACAGATACGCAGTATTTT.

This sequence joins TRBV15 and TRBJ1-1; D is undetermined. The ends were cut back, 0 bases at V and 5 bases at J, with 4 bases in the middle. The CDR3 has 12 residues. The germline V gene has CDR1 LNHNV and CDR2 YYDKDF (reference sequence). The CDR3 loop reads CATSRDRTEAFF. As DNA, the CDR3 is TGTGCCACCAGCAGAGATCGGACTGAAGCTTTCTTT.